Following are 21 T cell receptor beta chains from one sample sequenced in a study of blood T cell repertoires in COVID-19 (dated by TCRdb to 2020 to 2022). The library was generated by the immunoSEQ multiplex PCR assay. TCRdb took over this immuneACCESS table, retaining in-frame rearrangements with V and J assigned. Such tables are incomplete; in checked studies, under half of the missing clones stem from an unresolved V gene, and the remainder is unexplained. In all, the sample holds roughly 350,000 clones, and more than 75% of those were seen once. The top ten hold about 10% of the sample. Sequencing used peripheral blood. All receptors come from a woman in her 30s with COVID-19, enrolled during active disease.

This CDR3 reads CASSLEAGITDTQYF. CDR3 sequence (DNA): TGCGCCAGCAGCTTGGAGGCAGGGATCACAGATACGCAGTATTTT. The gene calls are TRBV5-1 and TRBJ2-3, with D tentatively TRBD1 (5 bases). The CDR3 consists of 15 residues. The germline V gene has CDR1 SGHRS and CDR2 YFSETQ. Between the trimmed V and J ends, which lost 0 bases and 2 bases, there was a span of 10 bases.

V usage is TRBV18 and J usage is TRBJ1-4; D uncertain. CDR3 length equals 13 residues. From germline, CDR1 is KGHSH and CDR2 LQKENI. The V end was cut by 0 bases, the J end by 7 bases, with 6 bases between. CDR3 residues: CASSPPPGEKLFF. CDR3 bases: TGTGCCAGCTCACCACCCCCCGGTGAAAAACTGTTTTTT.

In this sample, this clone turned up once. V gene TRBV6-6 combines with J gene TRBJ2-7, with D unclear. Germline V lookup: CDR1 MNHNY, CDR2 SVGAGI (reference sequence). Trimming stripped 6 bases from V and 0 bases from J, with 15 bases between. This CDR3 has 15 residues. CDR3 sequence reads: CASSPFSSVSYEQYF. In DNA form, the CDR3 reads TGTGCCAGCAGCCCATTTTCGAGCGTCTCCTACGAGCAGTACTTC.

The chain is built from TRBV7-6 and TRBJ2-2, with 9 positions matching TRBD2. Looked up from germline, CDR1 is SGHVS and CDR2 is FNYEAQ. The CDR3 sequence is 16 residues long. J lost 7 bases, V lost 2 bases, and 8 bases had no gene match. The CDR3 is CASSLILAGGDGELFF. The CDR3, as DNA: TGTGCCAGCAGCTTAATCCTTGCGGGAGGGGACGGGGAGCTGTTTTTT.

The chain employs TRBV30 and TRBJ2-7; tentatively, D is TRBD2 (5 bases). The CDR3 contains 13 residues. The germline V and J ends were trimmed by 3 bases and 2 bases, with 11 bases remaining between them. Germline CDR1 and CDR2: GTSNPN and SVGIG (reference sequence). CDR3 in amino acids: CAWRSGGPYEQYF. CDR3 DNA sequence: TGTGCCTGGAGAAGCGGCGGTCCCTACGAGCAGTACTTC. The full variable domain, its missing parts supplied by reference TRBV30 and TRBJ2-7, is SQTIHQWPATLVQPVGSPLSLECTVEGTSNPNLYWYRQAAGRGLQLLFYSVGIGQISSEVPQNLSASRPQDRQFILSSKKLLLSDSGFYLCAWRSGGPYEQYFGPGTRLTVT.

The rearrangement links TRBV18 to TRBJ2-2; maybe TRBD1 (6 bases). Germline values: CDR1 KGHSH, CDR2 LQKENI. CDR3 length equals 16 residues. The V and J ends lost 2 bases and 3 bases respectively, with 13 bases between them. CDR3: CASSPITGSDTGELFF. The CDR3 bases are TGTGCCAGCTCACCAATTACAGGGTCGGACACCGGGGAGCTGTTTTTT. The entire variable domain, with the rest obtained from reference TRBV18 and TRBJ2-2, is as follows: NAGVMQNPRHLVRRRGQEARLRCSPMKGHSHVYWYRQLPEEGLKFMVYLQKENIIDESGMPKERFSAEFPKEGPSILRIQQVVRGDSAAYFCASSPITGSDTGELFFGEGSRLTVL.

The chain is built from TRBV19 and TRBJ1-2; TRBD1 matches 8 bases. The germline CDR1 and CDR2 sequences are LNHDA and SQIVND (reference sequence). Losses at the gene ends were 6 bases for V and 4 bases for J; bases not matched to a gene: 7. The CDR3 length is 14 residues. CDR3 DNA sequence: TGTGCCAGTAGCGACACAGGGGGTCGCTATGGCTACACCTTC. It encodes CASSDTGGRYGYTF.

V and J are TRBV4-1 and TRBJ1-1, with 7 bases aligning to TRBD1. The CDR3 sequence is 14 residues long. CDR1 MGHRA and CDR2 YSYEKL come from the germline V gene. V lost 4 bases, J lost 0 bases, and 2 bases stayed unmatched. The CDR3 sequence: CASSLGQVNTEAFF. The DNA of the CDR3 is TGCGCCAGCAGCCTAGGACAGGTGAACACTGAAGCTTTCTTT.

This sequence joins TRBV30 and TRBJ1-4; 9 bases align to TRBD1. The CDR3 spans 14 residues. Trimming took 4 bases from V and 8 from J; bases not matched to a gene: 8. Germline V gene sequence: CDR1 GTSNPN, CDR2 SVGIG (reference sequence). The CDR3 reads CAWTEQGAGEKLFF. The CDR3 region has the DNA TGTGCCTGGACTGAACAGGGGGCAGGGGAAAAACTGTTTTTT.

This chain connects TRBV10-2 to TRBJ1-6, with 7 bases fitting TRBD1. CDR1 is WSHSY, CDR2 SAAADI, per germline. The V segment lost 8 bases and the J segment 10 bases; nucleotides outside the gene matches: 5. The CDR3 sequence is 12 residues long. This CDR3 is CASRTGQSPLHF. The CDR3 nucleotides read TGCGCCAGCCGGACGGGACAGTCACCCCTCCACTTT.

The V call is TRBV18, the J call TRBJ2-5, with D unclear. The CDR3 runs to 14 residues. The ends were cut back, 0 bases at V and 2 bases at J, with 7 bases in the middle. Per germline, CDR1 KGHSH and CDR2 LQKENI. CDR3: CASSPPAPQETQYF. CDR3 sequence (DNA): TGTGCCAGCTCACCACCGGCACCGCAAGAGACCCAGTACTTC.

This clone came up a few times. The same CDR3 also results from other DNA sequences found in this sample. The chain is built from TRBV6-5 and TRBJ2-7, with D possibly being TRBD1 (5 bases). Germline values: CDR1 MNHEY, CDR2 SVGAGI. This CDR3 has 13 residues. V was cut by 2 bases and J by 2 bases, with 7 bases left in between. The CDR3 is CASSYGRAYEQYF. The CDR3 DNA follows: TGTGCCAGCAGTTACGGCAGGGCCTACGAGCAGTACTTC.

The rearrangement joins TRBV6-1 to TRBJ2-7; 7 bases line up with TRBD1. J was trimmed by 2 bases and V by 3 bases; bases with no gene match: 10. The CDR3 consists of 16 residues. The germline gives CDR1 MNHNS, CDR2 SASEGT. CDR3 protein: CASSDRDRLPTYEQYF. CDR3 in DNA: TGTGCCAGCAGTGACCGGGACAGACTTCCGACCTACGAGCAGTACTTC.

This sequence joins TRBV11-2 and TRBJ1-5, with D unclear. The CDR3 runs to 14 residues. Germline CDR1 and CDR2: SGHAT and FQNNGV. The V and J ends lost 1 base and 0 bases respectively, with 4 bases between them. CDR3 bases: TGTGCCAGCAGCTTAGGAGCTAGCAATCAGCCCCAGCATTTT. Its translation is CASSLGASNQPQHF.

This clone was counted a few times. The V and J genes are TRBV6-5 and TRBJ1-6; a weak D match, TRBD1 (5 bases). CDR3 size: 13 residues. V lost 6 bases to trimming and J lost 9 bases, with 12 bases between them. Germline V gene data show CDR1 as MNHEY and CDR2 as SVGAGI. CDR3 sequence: CASRGAGGSPLHF. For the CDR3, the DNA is TGTGCCAGCAGAGGGGCGGGAGGTTCACCCCTCCACTTT.

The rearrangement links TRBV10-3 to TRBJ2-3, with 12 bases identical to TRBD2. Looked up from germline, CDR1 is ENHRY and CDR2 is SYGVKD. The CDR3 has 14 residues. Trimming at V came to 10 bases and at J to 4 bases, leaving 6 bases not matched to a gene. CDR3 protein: CATGTSGSSDTQYF. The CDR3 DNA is TGTGCCACCGGGACTAGCGGGTCATCAGATACGCAGTATTTT.

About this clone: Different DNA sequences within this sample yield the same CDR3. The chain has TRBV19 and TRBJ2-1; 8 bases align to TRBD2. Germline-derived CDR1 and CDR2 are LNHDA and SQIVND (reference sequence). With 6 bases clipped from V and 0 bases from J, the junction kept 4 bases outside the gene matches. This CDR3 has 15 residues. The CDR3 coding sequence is TGTGCCAGTAGCCAAAGCGGGAGCTCCTACAATGAGCAGTTCTTC. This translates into CASSQSGSSYNEQFF. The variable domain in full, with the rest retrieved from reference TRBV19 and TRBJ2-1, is DGGITQSPKYLFRKEGQNVTLSCEQNLNHDAMYWYRQDPGQGLRLIYYSQIVNDFQKGDIAEGYSVSREKKESFPLTVTSAQKNPTAFYLCASSQSGSSYNEQFFGPGTRLTVL.

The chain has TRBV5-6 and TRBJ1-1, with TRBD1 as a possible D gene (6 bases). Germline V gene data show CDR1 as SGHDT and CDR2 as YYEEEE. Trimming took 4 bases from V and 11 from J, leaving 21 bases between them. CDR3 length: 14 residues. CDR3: CASSAITGLNPAFF. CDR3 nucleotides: TGTGCCAGCAGCGCTATTACAGGGCTCAACCCGGCTTTCTTT. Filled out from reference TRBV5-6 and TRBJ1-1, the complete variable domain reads DAGVTQSPTHLIKTRGQQVTLRCSPKSGHDTVSWYQQALGQGPQFIFQYYEEEERQRGNFPDRFSGHQFPNYSSELNVNALLLGDSALYLCASSAITGLNPAFFGQGTRLTVV.

The CDR3 bases are TGTGCCAGCAGCTGGGGACAGAACTATGGCTACACCTTC. It translates to CASSWGQNYGYTF. This chain joins TRBV5-6 and TRBJ1-2; the match to TRBD1 covers 7 bases. V lost 3 bases to trimming and J lost 2 bases; unmatched junction nucleotides: 1. The CDR3 loop spans 13 amino acids. The germline CDR1 and CDR2 sequences are SGHDT and YYEEEE.

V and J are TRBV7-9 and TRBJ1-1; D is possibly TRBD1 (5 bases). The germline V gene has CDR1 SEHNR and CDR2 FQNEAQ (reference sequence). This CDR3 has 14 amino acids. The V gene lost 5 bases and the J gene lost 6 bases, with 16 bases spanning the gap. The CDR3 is CASSNTGDVPEAFF. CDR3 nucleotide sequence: TGTGCCAGCAGCAACACAGGCGACGTCCCTGAAGCTTTCTTT.

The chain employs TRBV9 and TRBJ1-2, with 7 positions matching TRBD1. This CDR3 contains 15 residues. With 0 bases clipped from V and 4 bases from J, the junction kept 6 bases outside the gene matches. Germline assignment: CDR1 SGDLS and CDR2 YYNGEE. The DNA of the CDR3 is TGTGCCAGCAGCGTAGCTGACAGGGTGGGCTATGGCTACACCTTC. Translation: CASSVADRVGYGYTF. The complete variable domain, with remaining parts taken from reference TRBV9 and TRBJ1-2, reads DSGVTQTPKHLITATGQRVTLRCSPRSGDLSVYWYQQSLDQGLQFLIQYYNGEERAKGNILERFSAQQFPDLHSELNLSSLELGDSALYFCASSVADRVGYGYTFGSGTRLTVV.